A selection of T cell receptor beta chains follows, all from one sample in a study of shared clonotypes between healthy human individuals. Here immunoSEQ multiplex PCR was the method, and the copy in TCRdb shows in-frame clones only, minus some. The sample has 2 million to 2.5 million clones, approximately 96% seen once. Sequenced input: naive CD4+ T cells sorted from blood. The receptor source for this set is a man aged 18 to 35 in good health. CDR3s include the opening cysteine and the closing phenylalanine or tryptophan. The order of the fields is D gene, clone size, J gene, CDR3 length, V gene, CDR3 DNA, CDR3 protein. The D gene is left open where the match is weak. Where a row states a size, it is once, few, many or the class of an expanded clone; other rows omit it.

d_gene: TRBD1
abundance: NA
j_gene: TRBJ1-2
len: 14
v_gene: TRBV19
CDR3nt: TGTGCCAGTACCGACAGGGGACCTCCCTATGGCTACACCTTC
CDR3aa: CASTDRGPPYGYTF

d_gene: NA
abundance: NA
j_gene: TRBJ1-3
len: 15
v_gene: TRBV7-8
CDR3nt: TGTGCCAGCAGCTTGAATCTTCGGGGTGGAAACACCATATATTTT
CDR3aa: CASSLNLRGGNTIYF

d_gene: NA
abundance: NA
j_gene: TRBJ1-6
len: 11
v_gene: TRBV2
CDR3nt: TGTGCCAGCCAGCAGGGGCGAGCCCTCCACTTT
CDR3aa: CASQQGRALHF

d_gene: NA
abundance: NA
j_gene: TRBJ1-4
len: 13
v_gene: TRBV18
CDR3nt: TGTGCCAGCTCACCGACAGGAATGGAAAAACTGTTTTTT
CDR3aa: CASSPTGMEKLFF

d_gene: NA
abundance: NA
j_gene: TRBJ1-2
len: 15
v_gene: TRBV30
CDR3nt: TGTGCCTGGAGTTTTTTAACAGGGCAGACCCATGGCTACACCTTC
CDR3aa: CAWSFLTGQTHGYTF

d_gene: NA
abundance: NA
j_gene: TRBJ2-3
len: 11
v_gene: TRBV30
CDR3nt: TGTGCCTGGAGCCTTGGGGATACGCAGTATTTT
CDR3aa: CAWSLGDTQYF

d_gene: NA
abundance: NA
j_gene: TRBJ2-7
len: 13
v_gene: TRBV6-1
CDR3nt: TGTGCCAGCAGTGACGGGATTTTCTACGAGCAGTACTTC
CDR3aa: CASSDGIFYEQYF

d_gene: NA
abundance: NA
j_gene: TRBJ1-5
len: 15
v_gene: TRBV19
CDR3nt: TGTGCCAGTACCGTCCAAGTTAATAGCAATCAGCCCCAGCATTTT
CDR3aa: CASTVQVNSNQPQHF

d_gene: TRBD1
abundance: NA
j_gene: TRBJ2-3
len: 15
v_gene: TRBV6-6
CDR3nt: TGTGCCAGCAGATACGGGACAGGGCTCACAGATACGCAGTATTTT
CDR3aa: CASRYGTGLTDTQYF

d_gene: NA
abundance: NA
j_gene: TRBJ1-1
len: 14
v_gene: TRBV7-2
CDR3nt: TGTGCCAGCAGCTTAGCGGAGGTGCGGGTTGAGACTTTCTTT
CDR3aa: CASSLAEVRVETFF

d_gene: NA
abundance: NA
j_gene: TRBJ2-2
len: 14
v_gene: TRBV19
CDR3nt: TGTGCCAGTATCCGCCAAACCAACACCGGGGAGCTGTTTTTT
CDR3aa: CASIRQTNTGELFF

d_gene: TRBD1
abundance: once
j_gene: TRBJ1-2
len: 17
v_gene: TRBV5-6
CDR3nt: TGTGCCAGCAGCTCAAAGGGCCTATGGCAGGGGGTGAAGGGCTACACCTTC
CDR3aa: CASSSKGLWQGVKGYTF

d_gene: TRBD1
abundance: NA
j_gene: TRBJ1-1
len: 15
v_gene: TRBV5-8
CDR3nt: TGTGCCAGCAGCGTTTGGGACAGCAGGGGCACTGAAGCTTTCTTT
CDR3aa: CASSVWDSRGTEAFF

d_gene: TRBD2
abundance: NA
j_gene: TRBJ2-7
len: 15
v_gene: TRBV5-4
CDR3nt: TGTGCCAGCAGCTTAGGGACTAGCGGGACCTACGAGCAGTACTTC
CDR3aa: CASSLGTSGTYEQYF

d_gene: TRBD2
abundance: NA
j_gene: TRBJ2-5
len: 14
v_gene: TRBV5-1
CDR3nt: TGCGCCAGCAGCATAGGGACTAGTCAAGAGACCCAGTACTTC
CDR3aa: CASSIGTSQETQYF

d_gene: NA
abundance: once
j_gene: TRBJ2-5
len: 15
v_gene: TRBV7-7
CDR3nt: TGTGCTAGCAGCTTAGAGGGGTCGGGCCAAGAGACCCAGTACTTC
CDR3aa: CASSLEGSGQETQYF

d_gene: NA
abundance: NA
j_gene: TRBJ2-2
len: 18
v_gene: TRBV4-3
CDR3nt: TGCGCCAGCAGCCAAGAATCTCTGGCGGGAACACTGACCGGGGAGCTGTTTTTT
CDR3aa: CASSQESLAGTLTGELFF

d_gene: NA
abundance: NA
j_gene: TRBJ2-7
len: 14
v_gene: TRBV28
CDR3nt: TGTGCCAGCAGTTCAGGGACTCTTACCTACGAGCAGTACTTC
CDR3aa: CASSSGTLTYEQYF

d_gene: NA
abundance: NA
j_gene: TRBJ1-5
len: 14
v_gene: TRBV7-9
CDR3nt: TGTGCCAGCAGCCAGAGTGATAGCAATCAGCCCCAGCATTTT
CDR3aa: CASSQSDSNQPQHF

d_gene: NA
abundance: NA
j_gene: TRBJ1-1
len: 15
v_gene: TRBV28
CDR3nt: TGTGCCAGCAGTTTTATGTCAGGGGCCCACACTGAAGCTTTCTTT
CDR3aa: CASSFMSGAHTEAFF

d_gene: TRBD2
abundance: NA
j_gene: TRBJ2-1
len: 15
v_gene: TRBV7-9
CDR3nt: TGTGCCAGCAGTTCCCGGGGGGGCTGGTCCGATGAGCAGTTCTTC
CDR3aa: CASSSRGGWSDEQFF

d_gene: NA
abundance: NA
j_gene: TRBJ2-5
len: 13
v_gene: TRBV10-3
CDR3nt: TGTGCCATCCGAACGGGCGCGGGGGAGACCCAGTACTTC
CDR3aa: CAIRTGAGETQYF

d_gene: NA
abundance: NA
j_gene: TRBJ2-7
len: 14
v_gene: TRBV5-1
CDR3nt: TGCGCCAGCAGCTCGACCGGGACCACCTACGAGCAGTACTTC
CDR3aa: CASSSTGTTYEQYF

d_gene: NA
abundance: few
j_gene: TRBJ1-4
len: 16
v_gene: TRBV2
CDR3nt: TGTGCCAGCATTCAGGGAATAACTGCAACTAATGAAAAACTGTTTTTT
CDR3aa: CASIQGITATNEKLFF

d_gene: TRBD1
abundance: NA
j_gene: TRBJ1-6
len: 15
v_gene: TRBV5-1
CDR3nt: TGCGCCACCGCGGAGGGGGCTCACTCAGGTTCACCCCTCCACTTT
CDR3aa: CATAEGAHSGSPLHF

d_gene: NA
abundance: NA
j_gene: TRBJ2-1
len: 13
v_gene: TRBV30
CDR3nt: TGTGCCGCCGGGGGCAGGGCCTACAATGAGCAGTTCTTC
CDR3aa: CAAGGRAYNEQFF

d_gene: NA
abundance: NA
j_gene: TRBJ1-5
len: 14
v_gene: TRBV10-3
CDR3nt: TGTGCCATCAGTGAGGACAGGAACAATCAGCCCCAGCATTTT
CDR3aa: CAISEDRNNQPQHF

d_gene: NA
abundance: NA
j_gene: TRBJ2-7
len: 13
v_gene: TRBV6-1
CDR3nt: TGTGCCAGCAGTAAGGCCCTTCCCTACGAGCAGTACTTC
CDR3aa: CASSKALPYEQYF

d_gene: TRBD1
abundance: NA
j_gene: TRBJ2-7
len: 14
v_gene: TRBV6-1
CDR3nt: TGTGCCAGCAGTGGCATGACAGGGGGTGGAGAGCAGTACTTC
CDR3aa: CASSGMTGGGEQYF

d_gene: TRBD1
abundance: few
j_gene: TRBJ1-6
len: 14
v_gene: TRBV10-2
CDR3nt: TGCGCCAGCAGCCTGGACAGGGCCGTATCACCCCTCCACTTT
CDR3aa: CASSLDRAVSPLHF

d_gene: NA
abundance: NA
j_gene: TRBJ1-5
len: 17
v_gene: TRBV15
CDR3nt: TGTGCCACCAGCAGAGTTGCAGGGTCGATAAGCAATCAGCCCCAGCATTTT
CDR3aa: CATSRVAGSISNQPQHF

d_gene: TRBD2
abundance: NA
j_gene: TRBJ2-7
len: 13
v_gene: TRBV6-6
CDR3nt: TGTGCCAGTCATACGAGCGGGAGACGAGAGCAGTACTTC
CDR3aa: CASHTSGRREQYF

d_gene: NA
abundance: once
j_gene: TRBJ2-5
len: 14
v_gene: TRBV7-2
CDR3nt: TGTGCCAGCAGCTTAAACGGGGGCACAGAGACCCAGTACTTC
CDR3aa: CASSLNGGTETQYF

d_gene: NA
abundance: NA
j_gene: TRBJ2-5
len: 13
v_gene: TRBV2
CDR3nt: TGTGCCAGCAGTCAAAATGGGAGAGAGACCCAGTACTTC
CDR3aa: CASSQNGRETQYF

d_gene: NA
abundance: NA
j_gene: TRBJ2-5
len: 16
v_gene: TRBV14
CDR3nt: TGTGCCAGCAGCCCAAGGGGTTCAGGCCCTCAAGAGACCCAGTACTTC
CDR3aa: CASSPRGSGPQETQYF

d_gene: NA
abundance: NA
j_gene: TRBJ2-5
len: 14
v_gene: TRBV27
CDR3nt: TGTGCCAGCAGTTTCAGGGGGGCTGGGGAGACCCAGTACTTC
CDR3aa: CASSFRGAGETQYF

d_gene: NA
abundance: NA
j_gene: TRBJ1-1
len: 14
v_gene: TRBV10-3
CDR3nt: TGTGCCATCAGTGAAGGCCGCGGGGACACTGAAGCTTTCTTT
CDR3aa: CAISEGRGDTEAFF

d_gene: NA
abundance: NA
j_gene: TRBJ1-2
len: 11
v_gene: TRBV20-1
CDR3nt: TGCAGTGCCCCGGCCCGGGGAGGCTACACCTTC
CDR3aa: CSAPARGGYTF

d_gene: TRBD2
abundance: NA
j_gene: TRBJ2-7
len: 15
v_gene: TRBV7-2
CDR3nt: TGTGCCAGCAGCCCGTCGAGCGGGAACGGGTACGAGCAGTACTTC
CDR3aa: CASSPSSGNGYEQYF

d_gene: NA
abundance: NA
j_gene: TRBJ2-5
len: 14
v_gene: TRBV9
CDR3nt: TGTGCCAGCAGCCCGACTCGGGGCACAGAGACCCAGTACTTC
CDR3aa: CASSPTRGTETQYF

d_gene: TRBD2
abundance: NA
j_gene: TRBJ2-5
len: 16
v_gene: TRBV11-2
CDR3nt: TGTGCCAGCAGCTCAGGAGGGAGGGGCTCGATGATGACCCAGTACTTC
CDR3aa: CASSSGGRGSMMTQYF

d_gene: TRBD1
abundance: NA
j_gene: TRBJ2-7
len: 14
v_gene: TRBV6-5
CDR3nt: TGTGCCAGTAGACAGGGGGGGAGCTCCTACGAGCAGTACTTC
CDR3aa: CASRQGGSSYEQYF

d_gene: TRBD1
abundance: NA
j_gene: TRBJ1-3
len: 18
v_gene: TRBV5-1
CDR3nt: TGCGCCAGCAGCACGGGACAGGGGAGTCTCATTTCTGGAAACACCATATATTTT
CDR3aa: CASSTGQGSLISGNTIYF

d_gene: TRBD1
abundance: NA
j_gene: TRBJ2-7
len: 13
v_gene: TRBV10-3
CDR3nt: TGTGCCATCAGTAAGGACAGGACGGGGGAGCAGTACTTC
CDR3aa: CAISKDRTGEQYF

d_gene: NA
abundance: NA
j_gene: TRBJ2-1
len: 14
v_gene: TRBV6-5
CDR3nt: TGTGCCAGCAGCCCCGGGATTGTATCGAATGAGCAGTTCTTC
CDR3aa: CASSPGIVSNEQFF

d_gene: NA
abundance: NA
j_gene: TRBJ2-5
len: 15
v_gene: TRBV9
CDR3nt: TGTGCCAGCAGCGTCGGACTAAACAGTGGGGAGACCCAGTACTTC
CDR3aa: CASSVGLNSGETQYF

d_gene: NA
abundance: NA
j_gene: TRBJ1-1
len: 13
v_gene: TRBV6-4
CDR3nt: TGTGCCAGCAGTGAGGCCAGATTCACTGAAGCTTTCTTT
CDR3aa: CASSEARFTEAFF

d_gene: TRBD2
abundance: NA
j_gene: TRBJ2-5
len: 16
v_gene: TRBV2
CDR3nt: TGTGCCAGCAGTGTTGAGGCGGCGGGAGATTTCGAGACCCAGTACTTC
CDR3aa: CASSVEAAGDFETQYF

d_gene: NA
abundance: NA
j_gene: TRBJ2-3
len: 14
v_gene: TRBV2
CDR3nt: TGTGCCAGCAGTGAAGCCTGGGGGGCAGATACGCAGTATTTT
CDR3aa: CASSEAWGADTQYF

d_gene: TRBD1
abundance: NA
j_gene: TRBJ2-7
len: 15
v_gene: TRBV10-3
CDR3nt: TGTGCCATCAGTGAGCCGGGACAGGGTCCCTACGAGCAGTACTTC
CDR3aa: CAISEPGQGPYEQYF